A single T cell receptor (beta chain) is shown here with its context. Its antigen is still unknown. No quality values exist for individual bases; no much larger clone is one base distant. The entry originates in a study of cytomegalovirus exposure and HLA in healthy donors (dated by TCRdb to the late 2010s). In terms of the full investigation: An earlier analysis of some 620 of the donors reported over 250 Gb of sequence data and some 110 million unique TCR beta sequences obtained from about 200 million T cells. Roughly 310 gigabases of sequencing data and 80 million or so unique TCR sequences were included in an early release covering under 650 HLA-typed donors. Of the roughly 430 genotyped donors, approximately 82% fell in the genetic ancestry cluster associated with self-reported Caucasian donors. The study aimed to test whether cataloging public T cell receptors could reveal signatures of past pathogen exposure. The study profiled the T cell repertoires of more than 500 subjects by immunosequencing and related them to cytomegalovirus serostatus. Along with the approximately 600-subject first cohort, a separate validation cohort of around 120 different subjects was used. To predict cytomegalovirus infection status, the study brought together high-throughput TCR immunosequencing, statistical association of individual TCRs with disease status, and machine learning. A later analysis re-analyzed previously published TCR beta repertoires from roughly 630 donors and added high-resolution HLA genotyping to study TCR occurrence patterns. The later analysis used no new phenotypic data to find candidate immune exposures, relying instead on TCR beta sequences and their occurrence across donors. An earlier analysis of 587 of the donors used high-throughput TCR beta sequencing to judge whether each TCR beta V gene segment behaved as functional or pseudogenic. Alongside the repertoire data, information on donor age, sex, ethnicity and CMV serostatus was compiled. In a later genetic analysis, genome-wide SNP genotypes for about 60% of the 666 donors were used, and that subset was treated as a discovery cohort. Every repertoire in the discovery cohort had been generated on one and the same sequencing platform. HLA typing covered class I and class II loci at four-digit resolution. Typing coverage varied by locus: about 629-640 donors for A, B, C, DRB1 and DQB1; roughly 510 for DQA1; more than 600 for DPA1; 450 to 480 for DPB1. Four to six DR-DQ haplotypes were handled as single units for association and clustering, since linkage in the cohort was strong. Among 398 genotyped donors of the cohort, an average of roughly 240,000 unique TCR beta nucleotide sequences were sequenced per donor, around 20% of them non-productive.

General conclusions and limits of the study: In a later analysis, HLA-associated TCR beta chains showed more clonal expansion and lower generation probabilities than non-associated chains that were equally common. Most CMV-associated TCR beta chains appeared to be HLA-restricted in a later analysis, and the HLA associations seemed to be driven largely by CMV exposure. Because counts were too low, roughly 17 rarely observed V segments, including chromosome 9 orphons, were left out of the earlier analysis of approximately 580 of the donors. A later analysis associated about 17,000 TCR beta sequences with specific HLA alleles at a false discovery rate of 0.05. V-gene and J-gene trimming of TCR beta chains was associated with a missense DCLRE1C variant in a later genetic analysis, and the association was replicated in an independent cohort. The 87-base-pair reads could not distinguish some IMGT-functional V segments, including TRBV6-2 and TRBV6-3, so those segments were excluded. Immune exposure information for the cohort was limited to CMV serostatus. A further reported finding was that TCR beta sequences accurately predicted the HLA-A and HLA-B alleles for most subjects in the first cohort. The authors suggested that the approach could potentially be extended to other disease states and immunological phenotypes. In the study, around 150 TCR beta chains were listed as associated with cytomegalovirus. In vitro tests confirmed that a few of the cytomegalovirus-associated TCR beta chains recognize cytomegalovirus antigens. Roughly uniform sequencing depth across donors was assumed in presence/absence analyses, although this assumption may not hold. Correlated functional status among segregating V segments might reflect linkage disequilibrium, but an unknown experimental factor could not be ruled out. Strong co-occurrence of HLA alleles, especially DR and DQ, made assigning TCR associations to individual alleles difficult. A cluster of highly shared sequence variants was judged likely to be a technical artifact of the sequencing pipeline. A later analysis reported that several top co-occurrence clusters appeared linked to parvovirus B19, influenza, CMV and Epstein-Barr virus. The cohort was sequenced for TCR beta chains only, and without alpha or paired-chain data the features that could be detected were limited. Across donors, most TCR sequences were observed very rarely, whereas some public TCRs were present in many individuals. In a later genetic analysis, fewer N-insertions in productive TCRs were reported among donors in an Asian-associated ancestry cluster than the roughly 700-donor mean. A later analysis found that TCR association rates varied across HLA loci, with DRB1 alleles showing the most associated TCRs and HLA-C alleles the fewest. In both the original and validation cohorts, the classifier was reported to diagnose cytomegalovirus status with high specificity and sensitivity. Because some donors lacked HLA typing at each locus, the association tests relied only on the typed subset. An earlier analysis of approximately 570 of the donors showed that most TCR beta V segments appeared in productive rearrangements either about 87% or about 30% of the time, which broadly matched IMGT annotations.

The library was produced with the immunoSEQ multiplex PCR assay. The multiplex PCR relied on a mix of 60 forward primers for TCR Vbeta segments and 13 reverse primers for TCR Jbeta segments. A multiplex PCR assay on genomic DNA amplified the CDR3 region of rearranged TCR beta genes. Amplified TCR beta libraries were sequenced as 87-base-pair reads on the Illumina HiSeq System. As for how the authors treated the data: A later analysis tallied tens of millions of unique TCR beta chains across the 610 or so repertoires, and around 12 million of those chains were shared by two or more donors. Raw reads were error-corrected and collapsed into unique sequences by a nearest-neighbor algorithm in which closely related sequences were merged to remove PCR and sequencing errors. To assign V, D and J gene segments, CDR3 sequences were aligned to IMGT reference sequences. For a sequence to be retained, a match of at least six nucleotides was required to both a V gene segment and a J gene segment. Rearrangements were classified as productive when the CDR3 lacked stop codons and remained in frame with V and J, and all other rearrangements were classified as non-productive. CDR3 was defined according to IMGT convention as the region running from the second conserved V-encoded cysteine to the conserved J-encoded phenylalanine. The earlier analysis of about 610 of the donors excluded any sequence lacking an unambiguous match to a single V gene segment. An earlier analysis of a few hundred of the donors classified V segments as functional when productive rearrangements were above 56.7% and as segregating when the standard deviation between donors was above 5%. A statistical classification framework was built to diagnose cytomegalovirus status from the catalog of TCR beta chain sequences. A later analysis assigned V and J genes by comparing TCR nucleotide sequences with IMGT/GENE-DB human TR gene sequences. Using the TCRdist pipeline, a later analysis assigned CDR3 sequences along with most-parsimonious VDJ recombination scenarios. In a later analysis, each TCR beta chain was defined by its CDR3 amino acid sequence together with its V-gene family, and reads lacking a unique V-gene family were excluded. To address suspected cross-contamination and a sequencing artifact, a later analysis removed over 500 highly shared, low-generation-probability nucleotide sequences. A later analysis calculated a clonal expansion index for each public chain from normalized within-repertoire ranks of inferred template counts. In a later analysis, generation probabilities were computed with a VDJ recombination model fitted to out-of-frame rearrangements, and the resulting probabilities were checked against IGoR. In a later analysis, hypergeometric tests were used to score TCR-TCR, TCR-HLA and TCR-CMV co-occurrence, with a repertoire-size bias correction applied to TCR pairs. To estimate false discovery rates, a later analysis permuted the HLA or CMV assignments 20 times. In a later analysis, co-occurring TCRs were grouped with DBSCAN, and TCRdist sequence similarity was added when clustering was performed within HLA-allele-positive subsets. For co-occurrence clustering, repertoires with fewer than 30,000 or more than 120,000 public chains were excluded, along with a handful of repertoires with anomalous nucleotide sharing. Imported from immuneACCESS, the table was reduced by TCRdb to in-frame sequences with V and J called. These copies leave out some clones; in studies compared against another copy, an unresolved V gene accounts for under half, and the cause of the remainder is not known. The D gene and trimming were derived from the DNA, and the V and J assignments and clone size from that table. This sample gives roughly 130,000 clones in total; around three quarters of them show up just once. The ten largest clones add up to 1% of the sample.

Via the germline V gene, CDR1 is MDHEN and CDR2 SYDVKM. The CDR3 runs 14 amino acids, cysteine and phenylalanine included. The retained sequence is limited to the CDR3, 42 bases, with the frame set at the first base. Here V drops 7 bases and J drops 2 bases, and the junction holds 5 bases not matched to any gene. The cohort comprised fewer than 700 healthy bone marrow donors. At the time of sampling, every cohort member was nominally healthy, though immune exposures that went unrecorded were likely present. The donor was CMV seronegative and was included in the group of about 350 seronegative cohort members. Each donor provided a peripheral blood sample, and peripheral blood mononuclear cells were used for TCR beta sequencing. The Qiagen DNeasy Blood Extraction Kit was used to extract genomic DNA from the blood cell samples.

Rearrangement joined TRBV28 to TRBJ1-2, with 9 bases matching TRBD1. This TCR derives from a man in his forties in good health and CMV-seronegative. The specimen was PBMCs. The sequenced DNA is TGTGCCAGCACTCCACAGGGGGCCAACTATGGCTACACCTTC. It is translated as CASTPQGANYGYTF.